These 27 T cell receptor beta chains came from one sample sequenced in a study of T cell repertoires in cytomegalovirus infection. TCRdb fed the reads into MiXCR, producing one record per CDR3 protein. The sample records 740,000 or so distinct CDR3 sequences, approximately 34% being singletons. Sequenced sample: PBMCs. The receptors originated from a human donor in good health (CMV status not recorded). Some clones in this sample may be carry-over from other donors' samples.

The CDR3 bases are TGTGCCAGCAGTCCTGGACATTGTTACACCTTC. Residues: CASSPGHCYTF. V gene TRBV12-3 or TRBV12-4 combines with J gene TRBJ1-2; D is possibly TRBD1 (5 bases). The CDR3 has 11 amino acids. Trimming removed 5 bases from V and 11 bases from J, with 12 bases in between.

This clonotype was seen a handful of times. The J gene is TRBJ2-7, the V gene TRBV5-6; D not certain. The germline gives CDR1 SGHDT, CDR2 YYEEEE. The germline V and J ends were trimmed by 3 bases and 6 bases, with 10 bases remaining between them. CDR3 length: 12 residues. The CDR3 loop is CASSSTLFEQYF. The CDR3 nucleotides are TGTGCCAGCAGCTCGACTCTCTTCGAGCAGTACTTC.

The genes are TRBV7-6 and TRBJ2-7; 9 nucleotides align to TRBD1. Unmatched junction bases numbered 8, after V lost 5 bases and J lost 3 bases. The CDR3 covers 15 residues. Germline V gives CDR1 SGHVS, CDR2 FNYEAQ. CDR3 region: CASSPGQGWIYEQYF. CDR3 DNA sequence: TGTGCCAGCAGCCCGGGACAGGGCTGGATCTACGAGCAGTACTTC.

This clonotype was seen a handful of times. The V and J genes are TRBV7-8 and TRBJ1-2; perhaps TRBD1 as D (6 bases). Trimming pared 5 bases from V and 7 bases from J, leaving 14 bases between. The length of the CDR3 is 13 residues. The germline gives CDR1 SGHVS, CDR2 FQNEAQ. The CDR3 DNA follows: TGTGCCAGCAGCCAGCGAGGAGGGGGTGGCTACACCTTC. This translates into CASSQRGGGGYTF.

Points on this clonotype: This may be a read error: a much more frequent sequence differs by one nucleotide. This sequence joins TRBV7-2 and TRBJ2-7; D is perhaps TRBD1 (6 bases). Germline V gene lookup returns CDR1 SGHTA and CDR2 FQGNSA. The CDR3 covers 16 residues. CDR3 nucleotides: TGTGCCAGCAGCTCCCCACGGGACACTACCTCCTACGAGCAGTCCTTC. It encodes CASSSPRDTTSYEQSF.

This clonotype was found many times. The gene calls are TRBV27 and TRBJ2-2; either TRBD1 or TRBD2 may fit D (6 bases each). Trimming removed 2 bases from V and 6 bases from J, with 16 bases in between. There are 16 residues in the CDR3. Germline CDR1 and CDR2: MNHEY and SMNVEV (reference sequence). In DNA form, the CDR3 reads TGTGCCAGCAGTTTACTGGGGACACAGCGGGCCGGGGAGCTGTTTTTT. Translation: CASSLLGTQRAGELFF.

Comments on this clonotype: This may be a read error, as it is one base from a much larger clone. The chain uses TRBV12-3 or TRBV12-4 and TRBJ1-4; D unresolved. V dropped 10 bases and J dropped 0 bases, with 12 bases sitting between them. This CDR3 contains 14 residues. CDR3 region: CATGEDSTNEKLFF. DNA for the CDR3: TGTGCCACCGGGGAAGACTCAACTAATGAAAAACTGTTTTTT.

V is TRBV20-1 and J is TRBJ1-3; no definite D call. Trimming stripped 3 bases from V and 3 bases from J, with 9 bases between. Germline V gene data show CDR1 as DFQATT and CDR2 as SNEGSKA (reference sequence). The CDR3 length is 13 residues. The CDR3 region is CSARGGVGNTIYF. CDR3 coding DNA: TGCAGTGCTAGGGGTGGGGTTGGAAACACCATATATTTT.

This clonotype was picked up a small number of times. Here the CDR3 DNA reads TGTGCCAGCAGCTTAAGGACTCAGAGCACAGATACGCAGTATTTT. This gives the protein CASSLRTQSTDTQYF. The J gene is TRBJ2-3, the V gene TRBV7-6, with a possible D match to TRBD2 (5 bases). V dropped 2 bases and J dropped 0 bases, with 9 bases sitting between them. CDR3 length equals 15 residues. Looked up from germline, CDR1 is SGHVS and CDR2 is FNYEAQ.

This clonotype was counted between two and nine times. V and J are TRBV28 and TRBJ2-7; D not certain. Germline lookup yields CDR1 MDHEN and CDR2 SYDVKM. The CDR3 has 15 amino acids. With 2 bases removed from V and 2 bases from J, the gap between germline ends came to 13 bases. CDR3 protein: CASSLTGSRAYEQYF. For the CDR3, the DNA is TGTGCCAGCAGTTTAACCGGGTCAAGGGCCTACGAGCAGTACTTC. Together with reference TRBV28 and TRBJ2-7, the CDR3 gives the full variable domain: DVKVTQSSRYLVKRTGEKVFLECVQDMDHENMFWYRQDPGLGLRLIYFSYDVKMKEKGDIPEGYSVSREKKERFSLILESASTNQTSMYLCASSLTGSRAYEQYFGPGTRLTVT.

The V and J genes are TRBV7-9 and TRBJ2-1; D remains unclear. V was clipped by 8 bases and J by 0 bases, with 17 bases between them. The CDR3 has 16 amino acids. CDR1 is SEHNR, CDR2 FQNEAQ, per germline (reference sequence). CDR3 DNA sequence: TGTGCCAGCTGGACCGCAACCCCCAGCTCCTACAATGAGCAGTTCTTC. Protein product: CASWTATPSSYNEQFF.

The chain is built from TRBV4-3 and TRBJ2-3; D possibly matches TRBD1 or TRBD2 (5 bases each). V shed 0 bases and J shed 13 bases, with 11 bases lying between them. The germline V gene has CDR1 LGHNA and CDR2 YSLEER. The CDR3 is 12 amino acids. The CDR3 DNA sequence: TGCGCCAGCAGCCAAGACGGGGCCATTGAGTATTTT. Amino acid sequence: CASSQDGAIEYF.

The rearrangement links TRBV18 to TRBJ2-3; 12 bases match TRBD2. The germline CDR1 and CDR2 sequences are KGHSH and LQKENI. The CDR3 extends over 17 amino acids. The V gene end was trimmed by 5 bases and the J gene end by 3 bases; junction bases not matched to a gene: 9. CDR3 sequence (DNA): TGTGCCAGCTCAAGGTCAGGTGGACTAGCGGGAACAGATACGCAGTATTTT. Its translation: CASSRSGGLAGTDTQYF.

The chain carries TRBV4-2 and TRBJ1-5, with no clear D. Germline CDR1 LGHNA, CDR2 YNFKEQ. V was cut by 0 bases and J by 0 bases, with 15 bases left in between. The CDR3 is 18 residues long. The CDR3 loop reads CASSQDSSGLSSNQPQHF. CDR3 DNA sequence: TGTGCCAGCAGCCAAGATTCCAGTGGGCTCTCTAGCAATCAGCCCCAGCATTTT.

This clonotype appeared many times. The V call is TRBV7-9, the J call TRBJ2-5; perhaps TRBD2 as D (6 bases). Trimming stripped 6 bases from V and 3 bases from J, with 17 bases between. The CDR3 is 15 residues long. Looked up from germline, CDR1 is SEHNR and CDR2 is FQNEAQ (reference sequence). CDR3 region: CASRENSWGEETQYF. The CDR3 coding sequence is TGTGCCAGCAGGGAGAATTCGTGGGGGGAAGAGACCCAGTACTTC.

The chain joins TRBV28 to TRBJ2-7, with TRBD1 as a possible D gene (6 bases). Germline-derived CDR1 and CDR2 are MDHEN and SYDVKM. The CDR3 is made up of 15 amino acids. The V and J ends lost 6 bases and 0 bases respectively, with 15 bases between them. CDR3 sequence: CASSQMDSRSYEQYF. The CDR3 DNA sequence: TGTGCCAGCAGCCAAATGGACAGCCGCTCCTACGAGCAGTACTTC.

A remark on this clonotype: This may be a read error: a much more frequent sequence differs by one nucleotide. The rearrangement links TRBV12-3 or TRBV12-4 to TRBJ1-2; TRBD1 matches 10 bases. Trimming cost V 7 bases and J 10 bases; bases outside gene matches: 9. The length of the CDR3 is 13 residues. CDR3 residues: CASTRTGGNVYTF. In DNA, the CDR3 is TGTGCCAGCACCCGGACAGGGGGGAATGTCTACACCTTC.

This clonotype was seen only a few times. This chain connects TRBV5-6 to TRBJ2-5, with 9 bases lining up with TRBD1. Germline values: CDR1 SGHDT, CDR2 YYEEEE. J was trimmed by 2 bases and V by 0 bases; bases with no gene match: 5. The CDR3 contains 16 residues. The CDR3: CASSLGSGQGQETQYF. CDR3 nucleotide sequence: TGTGCCAGCAGCTTGGGGTCGGGACAGGGACAAGAGACCCAGTACTTC. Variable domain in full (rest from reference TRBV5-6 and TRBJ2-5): DAGVTQSPTHLIKTRGQQVTLRCSPKSGHDTVSWYQQALGQGPQFIFQYYEEEERQRGNFPDRFSGHQFPNYSSELNVNALLLGDSALYLCASSLGSGQGQETQYFGPGTRLLVL.

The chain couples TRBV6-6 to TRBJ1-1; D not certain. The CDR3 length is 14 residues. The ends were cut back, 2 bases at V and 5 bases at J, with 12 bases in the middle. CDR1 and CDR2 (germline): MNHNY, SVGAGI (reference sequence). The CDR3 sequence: CASSYIRRGTEAFF. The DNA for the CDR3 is TGTGCCAGCAGTTACATCCGTCGAGGGACTGAAGCTTTCTTT.

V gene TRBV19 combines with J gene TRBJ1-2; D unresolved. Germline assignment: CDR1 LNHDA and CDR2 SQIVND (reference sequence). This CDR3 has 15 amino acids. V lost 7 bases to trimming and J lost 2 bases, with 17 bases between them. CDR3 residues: CASTWSGRRNYGYTF. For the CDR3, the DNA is TGTGCCAGTACATGGAGTGGACGGCGAAACTATGGCTACACCTTC.

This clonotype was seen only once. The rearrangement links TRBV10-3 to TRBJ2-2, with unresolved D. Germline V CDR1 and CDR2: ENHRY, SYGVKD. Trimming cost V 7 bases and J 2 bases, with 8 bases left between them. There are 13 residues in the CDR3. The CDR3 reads CAIKLSNTGELFF. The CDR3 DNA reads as TGTGCCATCAAACTGAGCAACACCGGGGAGCTGTTTTTT.

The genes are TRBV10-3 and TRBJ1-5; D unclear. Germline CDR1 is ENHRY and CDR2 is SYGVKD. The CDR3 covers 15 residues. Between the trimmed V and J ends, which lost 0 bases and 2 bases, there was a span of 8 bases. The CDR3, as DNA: TGTGCCATCAGTGAGTCGGACTGGGGCAATCAGCCCCAGCATTTT. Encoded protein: CAISESDWGNQPQHF.

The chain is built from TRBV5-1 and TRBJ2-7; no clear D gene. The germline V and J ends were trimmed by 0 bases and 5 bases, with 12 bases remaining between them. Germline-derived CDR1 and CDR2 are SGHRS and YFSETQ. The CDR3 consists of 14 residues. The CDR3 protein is CASSLAGPIDEQYF. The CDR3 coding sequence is TGCGCCAGCAGCTTGGCCGGGCCCATCGACGAGCAGTACTTC.

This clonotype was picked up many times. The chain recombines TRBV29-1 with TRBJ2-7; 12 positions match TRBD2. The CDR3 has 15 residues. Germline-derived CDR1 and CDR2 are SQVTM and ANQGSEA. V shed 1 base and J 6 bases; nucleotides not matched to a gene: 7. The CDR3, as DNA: TGCAGCGTTGAAGTCCTAGCGGGAGGGCCTATCGAGCAGTACTTC. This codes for CSVEVLAGGPIEQYF.

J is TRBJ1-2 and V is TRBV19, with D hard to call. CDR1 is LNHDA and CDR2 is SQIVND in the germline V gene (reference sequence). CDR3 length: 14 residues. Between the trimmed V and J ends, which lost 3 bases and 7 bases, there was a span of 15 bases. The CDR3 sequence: CASSIWYSETGYTF. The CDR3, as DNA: TGTGCCAGTAGTATCTGGTACAGTGAGACTGGCTACACCTTC.

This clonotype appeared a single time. Here the CDR3 DNA reads TGTGCCAGCAGTTACGCCAGGATAACCTACGAGCAGTACTTC. It translates to CASSYARITYEQYF. This chain joins TRBV6-8 and TRBJ2-7; D is undetermined. Trimming pared 2 bases from V and 2 bases from J, leaving 10 bases between. Germline assignment: CDR1 MNHGY and CDR2 SAAAGT. The CDR3 runs 14 residues.

CDR3 protein: CATGATGTRPDTQYF. The CDR3 DNA sequence: TGTGCCACCGGAGCAACCGGGACTAGACCGGATACGCAGTATTTT. The chain uses TRBV28 and TRBJ2-3; 8 positions match TRBD2. CDR1 is MDHEN and CDR2 is SYDVKM in the germline V gene. J gave up 6 bases and V 10 bases, and 15 bases lay outside the gene matches. This CDR3 has 15 amino acids.